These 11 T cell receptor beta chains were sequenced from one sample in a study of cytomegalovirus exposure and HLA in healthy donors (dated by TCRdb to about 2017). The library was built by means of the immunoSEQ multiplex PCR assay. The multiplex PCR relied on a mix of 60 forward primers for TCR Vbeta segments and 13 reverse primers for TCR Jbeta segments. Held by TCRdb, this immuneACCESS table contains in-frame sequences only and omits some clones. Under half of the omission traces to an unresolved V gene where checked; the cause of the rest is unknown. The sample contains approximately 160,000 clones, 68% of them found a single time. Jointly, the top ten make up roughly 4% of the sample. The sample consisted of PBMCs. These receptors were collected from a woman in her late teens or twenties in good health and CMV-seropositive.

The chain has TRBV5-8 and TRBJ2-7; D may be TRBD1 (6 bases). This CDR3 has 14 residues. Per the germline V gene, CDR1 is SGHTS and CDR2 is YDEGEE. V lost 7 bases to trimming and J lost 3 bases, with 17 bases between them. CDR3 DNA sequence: TGTGCCAGCCCTCCGACAGGAGAAGACTACGAGCAGTACTTC. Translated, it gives CASPPTGEDYEQYF.

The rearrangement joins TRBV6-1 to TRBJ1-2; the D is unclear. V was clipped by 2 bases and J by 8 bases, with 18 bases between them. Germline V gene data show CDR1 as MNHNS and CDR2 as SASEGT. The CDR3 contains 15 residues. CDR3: CASSETPLGLGGYTF. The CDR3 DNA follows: TGTGCCAGCAGTGAAACCCCTTTGGGTCTCGGGGGCTACACCTTC.

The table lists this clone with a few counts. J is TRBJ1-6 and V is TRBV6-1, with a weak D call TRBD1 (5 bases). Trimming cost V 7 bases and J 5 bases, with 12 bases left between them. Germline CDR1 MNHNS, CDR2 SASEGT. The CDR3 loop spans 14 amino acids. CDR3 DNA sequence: TGTGCCAGCACGGGGAGGGGAGATAATTCACCCCTCCACTTT. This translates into CASTGRGDNSPLHF.

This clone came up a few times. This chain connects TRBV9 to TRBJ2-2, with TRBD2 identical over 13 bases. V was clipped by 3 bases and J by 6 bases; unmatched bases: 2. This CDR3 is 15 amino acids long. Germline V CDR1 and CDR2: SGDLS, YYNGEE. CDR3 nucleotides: TGTGCCAGCAGCGCCGGACTAGCGGGAGCCGGGGAGCTGTTTTTT. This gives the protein CASSAGLAGAGELFF.

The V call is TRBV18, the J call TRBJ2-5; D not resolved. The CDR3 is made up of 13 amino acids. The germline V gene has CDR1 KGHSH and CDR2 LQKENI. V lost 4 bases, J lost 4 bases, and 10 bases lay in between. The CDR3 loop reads CASSLLGLETQYF. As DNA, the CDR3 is TGTGCCAGCTCACTTCTAGGATTAGAGACCCAGTACTTC. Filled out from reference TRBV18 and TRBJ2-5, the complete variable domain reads NAGVMQNPRHLVRRRGQEARLRCSPMKGHSHVYWYRQLPEEGLKFMVYLQKENIIDESGMPKERFSAEFPKEGPSILRIQQVVRGDSAAYFCASSLLGLETQYFGPGTRLLVL.

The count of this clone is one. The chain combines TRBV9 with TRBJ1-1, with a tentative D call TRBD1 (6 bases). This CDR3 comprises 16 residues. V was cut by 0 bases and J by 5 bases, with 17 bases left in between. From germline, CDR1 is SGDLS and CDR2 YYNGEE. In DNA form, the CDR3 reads TGTGCCAGCAGCGTAGGGCTGGGGGCGGAAAGTACTGAAGCTTTCTTT. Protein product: CASSVGLGAESTEAFF.

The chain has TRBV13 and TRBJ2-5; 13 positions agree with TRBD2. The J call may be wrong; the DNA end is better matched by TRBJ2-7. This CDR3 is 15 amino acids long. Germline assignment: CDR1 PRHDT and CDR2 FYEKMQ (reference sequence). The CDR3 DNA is TGTGCCAGCAGCCGGACTAGCGGGAGCTCCTACGAGCAGTACTTC. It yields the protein CASSRTSGSSYEQYF.

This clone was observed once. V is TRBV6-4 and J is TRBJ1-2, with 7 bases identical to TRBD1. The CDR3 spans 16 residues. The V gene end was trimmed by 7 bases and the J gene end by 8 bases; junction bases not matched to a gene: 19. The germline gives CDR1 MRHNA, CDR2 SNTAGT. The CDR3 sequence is CASTLGGMTGSVGYTF. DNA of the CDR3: TGTGCCAGCACCTTAGGGGGAATGACAGGGTCGGTCGGCTACACCTTC.

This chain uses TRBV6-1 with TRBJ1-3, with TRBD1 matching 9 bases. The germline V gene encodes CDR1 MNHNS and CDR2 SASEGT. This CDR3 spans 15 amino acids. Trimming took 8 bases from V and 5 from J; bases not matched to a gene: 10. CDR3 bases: TGTGCCAGCGAGCGGGACAGGGCTCGGAGAAACACCATATATTTT. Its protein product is CASERDRARRNTIYF.

The CDR3 DNA reads TGTGCCAGTAGTATAGATAGTCAAGCGGGAGGGCACACAGATACGCAGTATTTT. Protein product: CASSIDSQAGGHTDTQYF. This chain uses TRBV19 with TRBJ2-3; 10 bases agree with TRBD2. The CDR3 runs to 18 residues. V lost 0 bases, J lost 2 bases, and 8 bases stayed unmatched. CDR1 is LNHDA, CDR2 SQIVND, per germline (reference sequence).

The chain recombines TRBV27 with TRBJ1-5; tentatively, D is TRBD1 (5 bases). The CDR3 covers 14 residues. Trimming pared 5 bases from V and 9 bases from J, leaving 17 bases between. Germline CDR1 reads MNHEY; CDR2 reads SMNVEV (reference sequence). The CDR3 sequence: CASSLGGALGPQHF. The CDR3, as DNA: TGTGCCAGCAGTCTCGGAGGGGCCCTCGGGCCCCAGCATTTT.